This T cell receptor (beta chain) was sequenced for a study of OX40 agonist ivuxolimab in advanced cancers. Study conclusions and caveats: CD4+ and CD8+ blood T cells expanded clonally by week 6 at 0.1 to 3.0 mg/kg.

The CDR3 has 19 residues. Trimming removed 3 bases at V and 4 bases at J, with 25 bases between. Germline assignment: CDR1 SGHTA and CDR2 FQGNSA. The method was immunoSEQ multiplex PCR; TCRdb's version includes in-frame clones alone and lacks a portion of them. The sample includes 65,000 to 80,000 clones, about 89% of them seen just once. A remark on this clone: Its specificity is not known.

This receptor was obtained from an adult with an advanced solid tumor such as melanoma, head and neck, liver or kidney cancer. The rearrangement links TRBV7-2 to TRBJ2-1; D perhaps matches TRBD2 (6 bases). This specimen consisted of CD4+ or CD8+ T cells sorted from blood, obtained in a trial of the OX40 agonist ivuxolimab. For the CDR3, the DNA is TGTGCCAGCAGCTTGTACGGCGGGATTTTCAAATCGGGATACAATGAGCAGTTCTTC. Its protein product is CASSLYGGIFKSGYNEQFF.